The 10 T cell receptor beta chains reported below all come from one sample, sequenced in a study of blood T cell repertoires in COVID-19. Produced via immunoSEQ multiplex PCR; TCRdb's table is partial and in-frame only. The table shows tens of thousands of clones, with about 90% occurring only once. The sample was peripheral blood. The receptor source for this set is a woman aged 80 or over with COVID-19, enrolled during active disease.

This rearrangement joins TRBV16 to TRBJ2-7; 12 nucleotides align to TRBD2. Unmatched junction bases numbered 1, after V lost 2 bases and J lost 2 bases. Germline CDR1 and CDR2: KGHSY and FQNENV. The length of the CDR3 is 15 residues. CDR3 sequence reads: CASSQGTSGPYEQYF. The CDR3, as DNA: TGTGCCAGCAGCCAAGGGACTAGCGGGCCCTACGAGCAGTACTTC.

The CDR3 here is CASSVGLTNTGELFF. The CDR3 region has the DNA TGTGCCAGCAGCGTAGGGCTCACGAACACCGGGGAGCTGTTTTTT. This chain uses TRBV9 with TRBJ2-2, with no clear D. Germline V gene data show CDR1 as SGDLS and CDR2 as YYNGEE. V gave up 0 bases and J gave up 0 bases, with 6 bases separating them. The CDR3 is 15 amino acids.

This sequence joins TRBV6-5 and TRBJ2-5; TRBD1 matches at 8 bases. With 4 bases clipped from V and 5 bases from J, the junction kept 6 bases outside the gene matches. In germline, CDR1 is MNHEY, CDR2 SVGAGI. The CDR3 loop spans 14 amino acids. The CDR3 DNA follows: TGTGCCAGCAGTTCAACACAGGGGGGCGAGACCCAGTACTTC. Its protein is CASSSTQGGETQYF.

CDR3 coding DNA: TGCGCCAGCAGCTTGGCTGGGACAGGGGGGGTAACTGAAGCTTTCTTT. It yields the protein CASSLAGTGGVTEAFF. The rearrangement joins TRBV5-1 to TRBJ1-1, with TRBD1 identical over 11 bases. Per the germline V gene, CDR1 is SGHRS and CDR2 is YFSETQ. The length of the CDR3 is 16 residues. J lost 5 bases, V lost 0 bases, and 6 bases had no gene match.

The rearrangement uses TRBV5-1 and TRBJ1-1, with D tentatively TRBD1 (5 bases). Germline V gene sequence: CDR1 SGHRS, CDR2 YFSETQ. The CDR3 extends over 15 amino acids. V was trimmed by 1 base and J by 4 bases, leaving 14 bases between them. CDR3 nucleotides: TGCGCCAGCAGCTTGATTTCGGGGGGGAGCACTGAAGCTTTCTTT. Protein sequence: CASSLISGGSTEAFF.

The chain combines TRBV18 with TRBJ1-1; D remains unclear. Germline V CDR1 and CDR2: KGHSH, LQKENI. Trimming pared 3 bases from V and 7 bases from J, leaving 9 bases between. The CDR3 has 12 residues. CDR3 protein: CASSPQQLEAFF. CDR3 nucleotides: TGTGCCAGCTCACCGCAACAGCTTGAAGCTTTCTTT.

The chain has TRBV2 and TRBJ1-1, with D tentatively TRBD1 (5 bases). The CDR3 has 13 residues. Trimming pared 5 bases from V and 1 base from J, leaving 8 bases between. Per germline, CDR1 SNHLY and CDR2 FYNNEI. CDR3 sequence (DNA): TGTGCCAGCAGTTCGGACACGAACACTGAAGCTTTCTTT. Amino acids: CASSSDTNTEAFF.

The chain has TRBV27 and TRBJ2-5; no clear D gene. The germline V and J ends were trimmed by 6 bases and 5 bases, with 13 bases remaining between them. The CDR3 contains 13 residues. Germline lookup yields CDR1 MNHEY and CDR2 SMNVEV (reference sequence). This chain's CDR3 is CASSRLLFETQYF. The CDR3 nucleotides read TGTGCCAGCAGCCGGTTGCTGTTTGAGACCCAGTACTTC.

The J gene is TRBJ1-3, the V gene TRBV12-2; the table names TRBD1, a call not compared with the DNA. TRBV12-2 is recorded as a pseudogene. CDR3 length: 19 residues. Written as DNA, the CDR3 is TGTGCAAGTCGCTTAGCGGGACAGGGGGCCCGATTCTCTGGAAACACCATATATTTT. Protein: CASRLAGQGARFSGNTIYF.

The chain has TRBV19 and TRBJ1-2, with D unclear. CDR1 is LNHDA, CDR2 SQIVND, per germline (reference sequence). The V end was cut by 5 bases, the J end by 8 bases, with 21 bases between. The CDR3 extends over 15 amino acids. For the CDR3, the DNA is TGTGCCAGTAGTGCCTTACCCCAGGTGCAAATGGGCTACACCTTC. It yields the protein CASSALPQVQMGYTF.